This TCR beta chain was identified in a study of T-cell memory formation after mild COVID-19 (dated by TCRdb to the early 2020s). In terms of the full investigation: TCR sequence clusters from the two donors were found to be largely donor specific. T-cell clones expanding and contracting after mild COVID-19 in a couple of donors were tracked by longitudinal TCRalpha and TCRbeta repertoire sequencing. The cohort comprised two young, previously healthy adult volunteers, one female and one male.

Here is what the overall study found, with its caveats: Balanced CD4/CD8 phenotypes were observed for clones contracting from day 15 to 85, whereas a bias towards CD4+ was observed for a second wave of clones expanding from day 15 to 37. Some responding clones were detected in pre-infection memory, which suggested that pre-existing cross-reactive memory T cells had joined the SARS-CoV-2 response. Only a couple of mild cases were covered by the study, and larger cohorts that include severe cases with pre-infection samples were considered necessary. SARS-CoV-2 specificity of the second-wave clones peaking on day 37 was not confirmed. Contracting CD4+ clones appeared mostly in the CM and EM memory subsets, whereas CD8+ clones were enriched in EMRA.

PBMCs were isolated by Ficoll-Paque density gradient centrifugation. The CDR1 and CDR2 encoded by the germline V gene are SGHDN and FVKESK. Trimming takes 5 bases from V and 8 bases from J, and the germline ends sit 10 bases apart. Inclusive of the bounding cysteine and phenylalanine, the CDR3 is 12 residues long. Of the read, only the CDR3 DNA is kept; its 36 bases are in frame from base 1. Sequencing used an Illumina NovaSeq 6000. TCRalpha and TCRbeta cDNA libraries were built by 5'RACE with constant-segment primers, adding sample barcodes and unique molecular identifiers. Trizol reagent was used to extract RNA from every sample. Library amplification was performed in two PCR steps, and a second sample barcode and Illumina TruSeq adapters were introduced in the second step. Sequencing of libraries was performed on an Illumina NovaSeq with 2 x 150 bp paired-end reads. Per the original workflow: Demultiplexing of reads and collapsing into UMI-guided consensus sequences were performed with migec v1.2.7. Using mixcr v2.1.11, UMI consensuses were aligned to TRA and TRB V and J templates and then assembled into clonotypes. Clonotypes were classified as expanded or contracted when called significant by both edgeR and NoisET, with noise models trained on biological replicates. For edgeR calls, the cutoffs were a false discovery rate-adjusted p below 0.01 and a log2 fold-change threshold of 1. As an exploratory analysis of dynamics, max-normalized trajectories of the 1000 most abundant clonotypes were examined with PCA combined with hierarchical clustering. Each responding clone was given a CD4 or CD8 phenotype based on the CD4+ and CD8+ repertoires, which had been sequenced separately. TCRdb applied fastp at Q25 and MiXCR to the public reads, then kept only in-frame beta chains. Each entry merges the rows of one CDR3 protein and shows their most common DNA and genes. Here the V and J calls rest on TCRdb's processing, not on the authors' analysis. The sample table lists 250,000 to 400,000 distinct CDR3 sequences, 14% of them with a count of one. Of the sample, about 21% is held by the ten largest clones.

This clonotype showed up just a few times. The specificity of this receptor is unknown. No base quality values were provided; no much bigger clone lies one nucleotide off. The chain uses TRBV14 and TRBJ2-1; TRBD1 is a weak D gene call, 5 bases matching. This receptor was obtained from a man aged 18 to 29 who had mild COVID-19 (a few samples of this study predate the infection). The sample titles of this study are shuffled in the database, so cell type and time point are left out; the donor was told from shared clones. Sequenced: PBMCs or a T cell subset sorted from them (not recorded which). The DNA sequence follows: TGTGCCAGCAGCGCACAGGTTTATGAGCAGTTCTTC. It is translated as CASSAQVYEQFF.